This paragraph covers one T cell receptor beta chain sequence. The junction departs from the called germline gene at one end, perhaps through a read error. This CDR3 spans 14 amino acids. Per the germline V gene, CDR1 is SGHAT and CDR2 is FQNNGV. The sample belongs to a study of tumor-infiltrating lymphocytes in primary liver carcinoma. Study information: Participating patients were men and women between 30 and 69 years old.

Without any cell sorting, roughly 20-33 mg of bulk tissue yielded co-extracted RNA and DNA. HBV chronically infected the treatment-naive patients. Each tumor specimen held more than 75% viable tumor cells. The template, about 500 ng total RNA, yielded TCR beta cDNA made with a constant-region primer. Generation of the TCR beta libraries relied on three nested multiplex PCR rounds using slightly modified ARM-PCR. TRBV1-TRBV30 forward primers paired with a C-beta reverse primer were used in the first two PCR rounds, which ran roughly 10 cycles each. TCRdb recomputed calls from the multiplex PCR reads with MiXCR, one row per CDR3 protein. The sample has more than 40,000 distinct CDR3 sequences, about two thirds seen once.

The chain links TRBV11-2 to TRBJ2-7; D uncertain. This TCR derives from a man in his forties or fifties with primary liver carcinoma and hepatitis B virus infection. Specimen: liver tumor tissue from sampling region 5. The sample's subset: tumor region T5, tumor centre. CDR3 amino acids: CASSLVAREYKQYF. The CDR3 DNA follows: TGTGCCAGCAGCTTAGTGGCTAGAGAATACAAGCAGTATTTC.